Listed below are T cell receptor beta chains from one sample, sequenced in a study of vaccination effects on CD4 cells after COVID-19. Antigens for these TCRs are unknown. TCRdb's copy holds only in-frame clones and misses some; the assay was immunoSEQ multiplex PCR. The repertoire consists of about 16,000 clones, with about two thirds occurring once and the leading ten covering around 9%. The starting material was CD4+ T cells from PBMCs cultured with SARS-CoV-2 spike peptides, obtained after COVID-19 vaccination. These receptors originate from a human donor who received a COVID-19 vaccine. CDR3s include the opening cysteine and the closing phenylalanine or tryptophan. Fields, in order: J gene, V gene, D gene, clone size, CDR3 protein, CDR3 DNA. The D gene is left open where the match is weak. Some rows mark clone size as missing; the rest say once, few, many or name a class of expanded clone.

>TRBJ1-2|TRBV7-2|TRBD1|NA
CASSLALDRVFDGYTF
TGTGCCAGCAGCTTAGCGCTGGACAGGGTGTTCGATGGCTACACCTTC
>TRBJ2-5|TRBV28|NA|once
CASSLLTLASVGTQYF
TGTGCCAGCAGTTTGTTAACCCTAGCGAGTGTGGGGACCCAGTACTTC
>TRBJ2-1|TRBV29-1|TRBD1|NA
CSVNRGRNEQFF
TGCAGCGTAAACAGGGGTCGGAATGAGCAGTTCTTC
>TRBJ2-3|TRBV2|NA|NA
CASKTGADTDTQYF
TGTGCCAGCAAGACGGGAGCGGACACAGATACGCAGTATTTT
>TRBJ1-6|TRBV21-1|NA|NA
CASSKWGVGDSPLHF
TGTGCCAGCAGCAAATGGGGGGTGGGCGATTCACCCCTCCACTTT
>TRBJ1-4|TRBV7-2|TRBD1|NA
CASSLTGGIEKLFF
TGTGCCAGCAGCTTAACAGGGGGCATTGAAAAACTGTTTTTT
>TRBJ1-2|TRBV19|TRBD1|NA
CASSSQTGASGYTF
TGTGCCAGTAGTTCGCAGACAGGGGCCTCTGGCTACACCTTC
>TRBJ1-2|TRBV7-2|NA|NA
CASSLAANYGYTF
TGTGCCAGCAGCTTAGCAGCTAACTATGGCTACACCTTC
>TRBJ1-1|TRBV6-5|NA|NA
CASSLDQGNTEAFF
TGTGCCAGCAGTCTAGACCAGGGAAACACTGAAGCTTTCTTT
>TRBJ1-2|TRBV15|TRBD1|NA
CATSRTGGDIYGYTF
TGTGCCACCAGCAGAACAGGGGGCGACATCTATGGCTACACCTTC